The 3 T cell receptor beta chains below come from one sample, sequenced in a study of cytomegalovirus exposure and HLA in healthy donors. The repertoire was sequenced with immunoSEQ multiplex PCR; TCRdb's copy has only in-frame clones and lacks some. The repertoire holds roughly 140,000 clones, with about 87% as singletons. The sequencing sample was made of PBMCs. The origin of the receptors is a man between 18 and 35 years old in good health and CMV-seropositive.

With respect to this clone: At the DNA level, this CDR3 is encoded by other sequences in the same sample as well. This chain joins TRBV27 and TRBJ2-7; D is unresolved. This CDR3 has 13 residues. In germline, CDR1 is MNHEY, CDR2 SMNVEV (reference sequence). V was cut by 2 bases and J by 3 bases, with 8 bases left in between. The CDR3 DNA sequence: TGTGCCAGCAGTTTAAGCGTGGGCTACGAGCAGTACTTC. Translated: CASSLSVGYEQYF.

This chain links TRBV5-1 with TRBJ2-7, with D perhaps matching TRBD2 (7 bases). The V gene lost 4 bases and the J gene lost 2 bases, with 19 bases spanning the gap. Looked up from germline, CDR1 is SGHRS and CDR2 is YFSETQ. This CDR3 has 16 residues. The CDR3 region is CASSSQGRSGTYEQYF. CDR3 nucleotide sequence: TGCGCCAGCAGCAGCCAGGGGCGAAGCGGGACCTACGAGCAGTACTTC.

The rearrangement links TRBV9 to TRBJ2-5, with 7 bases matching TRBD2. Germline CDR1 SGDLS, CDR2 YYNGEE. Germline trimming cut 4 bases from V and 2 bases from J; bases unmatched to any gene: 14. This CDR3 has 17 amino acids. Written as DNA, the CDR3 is TGTGCCAGCAGCACCGGGGGGTCACTAGGAGCTCAAGAGACCCAGTACTTC. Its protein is CASSTGGSLGAQETQYF.